This T cell receptor (beta chain) was captured by sequencing in a study of T cells in Graves' hyperthyroidism and ophthalmopathy. Diagnosing involved the use of clinical symptoms, serum thyroxine and TRAb, thyroid ultrasound and orbital computed tomography. Germline assignment: CDR1 SGHRS and CDR2 YFSETQ. J gave up 2 bases and V 5 bases, and 4 bases lay outside the gene matches. CDR3 length: 14 amino acids. General study findings and limits: Blood also held most thyroid clonotypes expanded beyond 0.001.

Researchers amplified the TCR beta CDR3 regions from RNA transcripts. With the HTBI primer set, the TCR CDR3 went through a first round of RT-PCR. TCRdb re-analysed the multiplex PCR reads in MiXCR, keeping a single row per CDR3 protein. The table includes some 250,000 distinct CDR3 sequences, roughly 15% detected once. This clonotype was found many times. Its antigen is not known. This receptor was obtained from a woman aged 45-65 years with Graves' hyperthyroidism that later progressed to Graves' ophthalmopathy. The chain combines TRBV5-1 with TRBJ1-5; 7 bases agree with TRBD1. The specimen was blood. The CDR3 region has the DNA TGCGCCAGCAGTCAGGGGGAGGGCAATCAGCCCCAGCATTTT. The encoded protein is CASSQGEGNQPQHF.